Below, 24 T cell receptor beta chains from the same sample are listed, as sequenced in a study of cytomegalovirus exposure and HLA in healthy donors. PCR employed 60 Vbeta and 13 Jbeta primers. Clones were read by immunoSEQ multiplex PCR, and TCRdb kept only the in-frame ones, dropping some. The data contain 180,000 or so clones, around 80% of them seen just once; the ten biggest clones take up 1.4%. Source material: PBMCs. Receptors originate from a girl aged 5 to 17 in good health and CMV-seropositive.

The chain recombines TRBV2 with TRBJ1-1; perhaps TRBD1 as D (5 bases). CDR1 SNHLY and CDR2 FYNNEI come from the germline V gene. V was shortened by 5 bases and J by 4 bases, with 8 bases between the two germline ends. The CDR3 consists of 12 residues. CDR3 sequence reads: CASSSQGTEAFF. The CDR3 DNA reads TGTGCCAGCAGTTCCCAGGGCACTGAAGCTTTCTTT.

The chain has TRBV5-6 and TRBJ1-5; 7 bases agree with TRBD1. V was clipped by 2 bases and J by 5 bases; unmatched bases: 1. Per germline, CDR1 SGHDT and CDR2 YYEEEE. The CDR3 loop spans 13 amino acids. CDR3 protein: CASSLQGYQPQHF. CDR3 DNA: TGTGCCAGCAGCTTACAGGGGTATCAGCCCCAGCATTTT.

This chain joins TRBV5-1 and TRBJ2-1, with 9 nucleotides matching TRBD2. Trimming cost V 5 bases and J 8 bases; bases outside gene matches: 5. The length of the CDR3 is 13 residues. Germline CDR1 and CDR2: SGHRS and YFSETQ. For the CDR3, the DNA is TGCGCCAGCAGTCCTAGCGGGACCCATGAGCAGTTCTTC. It codes for CASSPSGTHEQFF.

This clone was detected only once. The rearrangement uses TRBV6-5 and TRBJ2-7; 8 bases agree with TRBD2. The CDR3 is 16 amino acids. Germline-derived CDR1 and CDR2 are MNHEY and SVGAGI. The junction had 9 bases not matched to a gene; V was cut back by 2 bases and J by 3 bases. The CDR3 spells CASSYRGLGANYEQYF. CDR3 in DNA: TGTGCCAGCAGTTACCGGGGACTAGGGGCAAACTACGAGCAGTACTTC.

The table lists this clone with a count of one. V usage is TRBV21-1 and J usage is TRBJ2-7; TRBD2 is the table's D call and was not checked against the DNA. TRBV21-1 is a known pseudogene. The CDR3 length is 14 residues. The CDR3 protein is CALRGVIAGYEQYF. In DNA, the CDR3 is TGTGCCCTTAGAGGTGTGATAGCGGGCTACGAGCAGTACTTC.

J is TRBJ2-3 and V is TRBV5-6; 8 bases are a match to TRBD1. The trim removed 1 base at V and 2 bases at J, leaving 3 bases unmatched. CDR1 is SGHDT, CDR2 YYEEEE, per germline. The CDR3 spans 15 residues. The chain's CDR3 is CASSLWDRPTDTQYF. The CDR3 DNA sequence: TGTGCCAGCAGCTTGTGGGACAGGCCCACAGATACGCAGTATTTT.

This chain connects TRBV14 to TRBJ2-3, with a weak D call TRBD2 (6 bases). Trimming took 2 bases from V and 3 from J, leaving 12 bases between them. Germline CDR1 and CDR2: SGHDN and FVKESK. CDR3 length equals 15 residues. CDR3 protein: CASSQFGSGTDTQYF. CDR3 coding DNA: TGTGCCAGCAGCCAATTCGGGAGTGGAACAGATACGCAGTATTTT.

The chain couples TRBV5-1 to TRBJ2-5, with 9 bases aligning to TRBD1. The DNA matches TRBJ2-7 better at its end, which makes the J call doubtful. The CDR3 loop spans 15 amino acids. CDR1 SGHRS and CDR2 YFSETQ come from the germline V gene. CDR3 amino acids: CASSLGGGQGYEQYF. The CDR3 DNA follows: TGCGCCAGCAGCTTGGGCGGGGGACAGGGATACGAGCAGTACTTC.

The chain has TRBV19 and TRBJ2-7; no firm D call. V was pared by 3 bases and J by 0 bases, with 12 bases between. From germline, CDR1 is LNHDA and CDR2 SQIVND (reference sequence). The CDR3 runs 15 residues. The CDR3 loop reads CASSMQRHASYEQYF. The CDR3 DNA reads as TGTGCCAGTAGTATGCAGAGACATGCCTCCTACGAGCAGTACTTC.

The rearrangement links TRBV6-5 to TRBJ2-4, with D possibly being TRBD2 (5 bases). The ends were cut back, 4 bases at V and 3 bases at J, with 7 bases in the middle. Germline V gives CDR1 MNHEY, CDR2 SVGAGI. The CDR3 spans 13 residues. CDR3 protein: CASSSGIKNIQYF. The CDR3 nucleotides read TGTGCCAGCAGTTCCGGGATCAAAAACATTCAGTACTTC.

The chain recombines TRBV28 with TRBJ1-1; D may be TRBD1 (6 bases). V gave up 6 bases and J gave up 3 bases, with 20 bases separating them. The CDR3 loop spans 16 amino acids. The germline V gene encodes CDR1 MDHEN and CDR2 SYDVKM. CDR3 DNA sequence: TGTGCCAGCAGCGCTACCCCAGGGGCGGGGGACACTGAAGCTTTCTTT. Translated, it gives CASSATPGAGDTEAFF.

Comments on this clone: The junction shows a germline mismatch at one end, possibly a read error. The chain has TRBV7-3 and TRBJ2-7; 7 bases line up with TRBD2. Germline V gene data show CDR1 as SGHTA and CDR2 as FQGTGA. The CDR3 loop spans 15 amino acids. The CDR3 DNA is TGTGCCAGCAGCGTAACGGGCGGGAGTGGTTACGAGCAGTACTTC. Protein product: CASSVTGGSGYEQYF. Supplemented by reference TRBV7-3 and TRBJ2-7, the full variable domain reads GAGVSQTPSNKVTEKGKYVELRCDPISGHTALYWYRQSLGQGPEFLIYFQGTGAADDSGLPNDRFFAVRPEGSVSTLKIQRTERGDSAVYLCASSVTGGSGYEQYFGPGTRLTVT.

The J gene is TRBJ2-7, the V gene TRBV28; no firm D call. The CDR3 runs 14 residues. The germline V gene encodes CDR1 MDHEN and CDR2 SYDVKM. The V end lost 6 bases, the J end lost 3 bases, and 15 bases lay between the germline ends. The CDR3 nucleotides read TGTGCCAGCAGAACGGCGGCGGCGGTCTACGAGCAGTACTTC. Translated: CASRTAAAVYEQYF.

This rearrangement joins TRBV5-6 to TRBJ2-7; the match to TRBD2 covers 9 bases. V gave up 1 base and J gave up 13 bases; unmatched junction bases: 9. Germline CDR1 is SGHDT and CDR2 is YYEEEE. There are 13 residues in the CDR3. The CDR3 bases are TGTGCCAGCAGCTTGTTGTTAGCGGGAGTTCATTACTTC. It codes for CASSLLLAGVHYF.

The chain carries TRBV4-1 and TRBJ2-4; the match to TRBD2 covers 11 bases. Germline V lookup: CDR1 MGHRA, CDR2 YSYEKL. With V trimmed by 4 bases and J by 0 bases, 5 bases remained unmatched. The CDR3 sequence is 17 residues long. CDR3 amino acids: CASSLGLAETAKNIQYF. Written as DNA, the CDR3 is TGCGCCAGCAGCCTGGGACTAGCGGAGACAGCCAAAAACATTCAGTACTTC.

The chain employs TRBV7-9 and TRBJ2-1; 8 bases agree with TRBD1. The CDR3 spans 15 residues. V lost 5 bases to trimming and J lost 5 bases; unmatched junction nucleotides: 8. Per the germline V gene, CDR1 is SEHNR and CDR2 is FQNEAQ (reference sequence). CDR3 DNA sequence: TGTGCCAGCAGCGGCCGGACAGGGTTCGACAATGAGCAGTTCTTC. Its translation: CASSGRTGFDNEQFF.

This clone was seen a single time. The chain links TRBV6-5 to TRBJ1-5; TRBD1 is a possible D gene (5 bases). CDR1 MNHEY and CDR2 SVGAGI come from the germline V gene. CDR3 length: 15 amino acids. The V end was cut by 0 bases, the J end by 7 bases, with 13 bases between. This chain's CDR3 is CASSYSGGAKQPQHF. The CDR3, as DNA: TGTGCCAGCAGTTACTCGGGCGGGGCTAAACAGCCCCAGCATTTT.

This chain joins TRBV19 and TRBJ1-3, with D uncertain. Germline CDR1 is LNHDA and CDR2 is SQIVND (reference sequence). The CDR3 consists of 11 residues. Trimming took off 5 bases at V and 4 bases at J, with 3 bases between the two ends. The CDR3: CASSQGNTIYF. The CDR3 coding sequence is TGTGCCAGTAGTCAAGGAAACACCATATATTTT.

The chain employs TRBV4-3 and TRBJ2-3, with D hard to call. The CDR3 contains 13 residues. Trimming removed 0 bases at V and 2 bases at J, with 3 bases between. Germline V CDR1 and CDR2: LGHNA, YSLEER. In nucleotides, the CDR3 is TGCGCCAGCAGCCAAGACTCCACAGATACGCAGTATTTT. Translation gives CASSQDSTDTQYF.

The J gene is TRBJ2-1, the V gene TRBV4-1; tentative D call: TRBD2 (6 bases). The germline gives CDR1 MGHRA, CDR2 YSYEKL. Trimming took 3 bases from V and 5 from J, leaving 8 bases between them. The CDR3 runs 13 residues. In DNA, the CDR3 is TGCGCCAGCAGCCACGGGACTGACAATGAGCAGTTCTTC. This gives the protein CASSHGTDNEQFF.

The rearrangement joins TRBV5-4 to TRBJ1-1, with 7 bases matching TRBD1. V gave up 0 bases and J gave up 13 bases; unmatched junction bases: 9. The CDR3 is 13 residues long. Germline V gene lookup returns CDR1 SGHNT and CDR2 YYREEE (reference sequence). The CDR3 sequence is CASSLGRDSVDFF. CDR3 coding DNA: TGTGCCAGCAGCTTGGGTCGGGACAGTGTGGATTTCTTT.

The genes are TRBV9 and TRBJ1-2; TRBD1 aligns across 9 bases. Germline lookup yields CDR1 SGDLS and CDR2 YYNGEE. The CDR3 runs 15 residues. The V and J ends lost 4 bases and 5 bases, in that order; junction bases with no gene match: 9. The DNA of the CDR3 is TGTGCCAGCAGCTTAGAGGGACAGGGAGGGTATGGCTACACCTTC. Translating it yields CASSLEGQGGYGYTF.

As DNA, the CDR3 is TGTGCCACCAGCAAAGGAGTGCCTAGCAGACAAGAGACCCAGTACTTC. Translated, it gives CATSKGVPSRQETQYF. This chain uses TRBV15 with TRBJ2-5; D possibly corresponds to TRBD2 (5 bases). This CDR3 comprises 16 residues. Germline V CDR1 and CDR2: LNHNV, YYDKDF (reference sequence). Trimming cost V 4 bases and J 2 bases, with 17 bases left between them.

This clone was seen more than once but under ten times. In nucleotides, the CDR3 is TGTGCCAGCAGCTCCCTCGACAGCGACCACTCGAACACTGAAGCTTTCTTT. It specifies CASSSLDSDHSNTEAFF. The V gene is TRBV7-9, the J gene TRBJ1-1, with D perhaps matching TRBD1 (5 bases). Trimming took 4 bases from V and 1 from J, leaving 19 bases between them. The length of the CDR3 is 17 residues. Germline V gives CDR1 SEHNR, CDR2 FQNEAQ (reference sequence).